This T cell receptor beta chain was found in a study of cytomegalovirus exposure and HLA in healthy donors. Study context: T cells numbering around 180 million yielded around 120 million unique TCR beta sequences in an earlier analysis. Findings of the study overall: Available immune exposure information covered CMV serostatus only. A later analysis linked a missense variant in DCLRE1C to the trimming of TCR beta V and J genes. The authors judged a highly shared variant cluster likely a sequencing artifact.

Researchers ran the PCR with 60 Vbeta and 13 Jbeta primers. Some clones are missing from TCRdb's copy, which holds only in-frame ones; the method was immunoSEQ multiplex PCR. The sample consists of about 190,000 clones, 65% to 90% of them appearing once. To note about this clone: Its antigen is still unknown.

V lost 3 bases to trimming and J lost 7 bases, with 11 bases between them. CDR1 and CDR2 from the germline V gene are SGHNT and YYREEE (reference sequence). CDR3 size: 14 residues. J is TRBJ1-6 and V is TRBV5-4; TRBD1 is a possible D gene (6 bases). Material for sequencing was PBMCs. The clonotype comes from a man in his forties in good health and CMV-seropositive. CDR3 residues: CASSSLQGNSPLHF. Written as DNA, the CDR3 is TGTGCCAGCAGCTCCCTCCAGGGGAATTCACCCCTCCACTTT.